This passage covers 14 T cell receptor beta chains from one sample sequenced in a study of blood T cell repertoires in COVID-19 (dated by TCRdb to the early 2020s). The method behind the library was the immunoSEQ multiplex PCR assay. The table comes from immuneACCESS by way of TCRdb, which keeps in-frame sequences with V and J called. Part of the clones is missing from these tables; in studies checked, under half for an unresolved V gene and the rest for unknown reasons. In this sample the table shows approximately 63,000 clones, 91% of which occur a single time. Over 7.5% of the sample is in the top ten clones. The sample taken for sequencing was peripheral blood. All receptors come from a human donor in a cohort sampled during active COVID-19.

This rearrangement joins TRBV4-3 to TRBJ2-1; weak D call: TRBD1 (6 bases). Trimming shortened V by 1 base and J by 7 bases, and 20 bases separated the two germline ends. Germline assignment: CDR1 LGHNA and CDR2 YSLEER. This CDR3 has 17 residues. The chain's CDR3 is CASSQAGRGQILNEQFF. In DNA, the CDR3 is TGCGCCAGCAGCCAAGCCGGCCGAGGACAGATTTTGAATGAGCAGTTCTTC.

In its sample, this clone was seen once. The rearrangement joins TRBV7-2 to TRBJ1-1; D is perhaps TRBD1 (6 bases). V lost 5 bases and J 9 bases, leaving 10 bases between the germline ends. This CDR3 is built from 11 residues. Germline CDR1 reads SGHTA; CDR2 reads FQGNSA. Written as DNA, the CDR3 is TGTGCCAGCAGCCAGGGGTATCAAGCTTTCTTT. It yields the protein CASSQGYQAFF.

The rearrangement links TRBV5-1 to TRBJ2-7; TRBD2 might be the D (6 bases). The CDR3 spans 16 residues. With 4 bases removed from V and 2 bases from J, the gap between germline ends came to 19 bases. Germline V lookup: CDR1 SGHRS, CDR2 YFSETQ. CDR3 DNA sequence: TGCGCCAGCAGCCCTCCGACTAGAACCCAGCCCTACGAGCAGTACTTC. Encoded protein: CASSPPTRTQPYEQYF.

The gene calls are TRBV4-1 and TRBJ1-1; D ambiguous. Trimming removed 1 base from V and 0 bases from J, with 6 bases in between. The germline CDR1 and CDR2 sequences are MGHRA and YSYEKL. The length of the CDR3 is 14 residues. The CDR3: CASSQGGMNTEAFF. CDR3 nucleotides: TGCGCCAGCAGCCAAGGAGGGATGAACACTGAAGCTTTCTTT.

This chain uses TRBV3-1 (or the pseudogene TRBV3-2) with TRBJ1-5, with D unresolved. The CDR3 is made up of 13 amino acids. CDR1 and CDR2 from the germline V gene are LGHDT and YNNKEL (reference sequence). V was shortened by 2 bases and J by 3 bases, with 5 bases between the two germline ends. As DNA, the CDR3 is TGTGCCAGCAGCCAACAGATCAATCAGCCCCAGCATTTT. It codes for CASSQQINQPQHF.

Only one count was recorded for this clone. The chain combines TRBV5-1 with TRBJ1-1; D not certain. Trimming removed 6 bases from V and 1 base from J, with 13 bases in between. This CDR3 is built from 14 residues. CDR1 and CDR2 (germline): SGHRS, YFSETQ. The CDR3, as DNA: TGCGCCAGCACCGTTTCGGACTCGAACACTGAAGCTTTCTTT. Encoded protein: CASTVSDSNTEAFF.

The J gene is TRBJ2-2, the V gene TRBV7-2; TRBD1 might be the D (5 bases). The germline gives CDR1 SGHTA, CDR2 FQGNSA. The V and J ends lost 4 bases and 3 bases respectively, with 12 bases between them. The CDR3 has 15 amino acids. The CDR3, as DNA: TGTGCCAGCAGCTCAACATCAGGGTACACCGGGGAGCTGTTTTTT. This translates into CASSSTSGYTGELFF.

This rearrangement joins TRBV19 to TRBJ1-5, with 8 bases lining up with TRBD1. Germline-derived CDR1 and CDR2 are LNHDA and SQIVND (reference sequence). The CDR3 spans 14 residues. V was clipped by 10 bases and J by 6 bases; unmatched bases: 11. The CDR3 coding sequence is TGTGCCACCACAGACAGGGGTGGCGGTCAGCCCCAGCATTTT. Amino acids: CATTDRGGGQPQHF.

This clone was picked up a small number of times. The chain links TRBV5-4 to TRBJ1-6; D gene unclear. The CDR3 consists of 13 residues. V was trimmed by 0 bases and J by 9 bases, leaving 7 bases between them. Germline CDR1 and CDR2: SGHNT and YYREEE (reference sequence). DNA of the CDR3: TGTGCCAGCAGCTTGGGGCAGCGTTCACCCCTCCACTTT. Residues: CASSLGQRSPLHF.

The chain couples TRBV18 to TRBJ1-1; 8 bases are shared with TRBD1. V shed 5 bases and J 7 bases; nucleotides not matched to a gene: 9. The CDR3 totals 14 residues. Germline V gives CDR1 KGHSH, CDR2 LQKENI. CDR3 coding DNA: TGTGCCAGCTCAGTACCGGGACAGGAGCGTGAAGCTTTCTTT. Its translation: CASSVPGQEREAFF.

The rearrangement links TRBV9 to TRBJ2-1; tentatively, D is TRBD2 (5 bases). V was trimmed by 1 base and J by 5 bases, leaving 10 bases between them. Germline CDR1 reads SGDLS; CDR2 reads YYNGEE. The CDR3 sequence is 14 residues long. CDR3 loop: CASSVSPSNNEQFF. The CDR3 DNA sequence: TGTGCCAGCAGCGTATCCCCTAGCAACAATGAGCAGTTCTTC.

The chain carries TRBV5-1 and TRBJ2-1; the match to TRBD2 covers 9 bases. From germline, CDR1 is SGHRS and CDR2 YFSETQ. V shed 2 bases, J shed 10 bases, and the junction held 10 bases outside the gene matches. This CDR3 spans 15 amino acids. CDR3 in DNA: TGCGCCAGCAGCTTAGGCGGGAGGGCTTTATCGGAGCAGTTCTTC. Encoded protein: CASSLGGRALSEQFF.

The chain combines TRBV7-9 with TRBJ2-4; tentative D call: TRBD1 (6 bases). Deletions cut 3 bases from V and 0 bases from J, with 6 bases between. Germline-derived CDR1 and CDR2 are SEHNR and FQNEAQ (reference sequence). This CDR3 spans 14 amino acids. The CDR3 nucleotides read TGTGCCAGCAGCTTGGACAGAGCCAAAAACATTCAGTACTTC. Amino acids: CASSLDRAKNIQYF. The full variable domain, its missing parts supplied by reference TRBV7-9 and TRBJ2-4, is DTGVSQNPRHKITKRGQNVTFRCDPISEHNRLYWYRQTLGQGPEFLTYFQNEAQLEKSRLLSDRFSAERPKGSFSTLEIQRTEQGDSAMYLCASSLDRAKNIQYFGAGTRLSVL.

V gene TRBV28 combines with J gene TRBJ1-2; D is undetermined. The CDR3 length is 12 residues. Germline V gene sequence: CDR1 MDHEN, CDR2 SYDVKM. Trimming took 2 bases from V and 2 from J, leaving 3 bases between them. The CDR3, as DNA: TGTGCCAGCAGTTTACTAAACTATGGCTACACCTTC. Its protein product is CASSLLNYGYTF.